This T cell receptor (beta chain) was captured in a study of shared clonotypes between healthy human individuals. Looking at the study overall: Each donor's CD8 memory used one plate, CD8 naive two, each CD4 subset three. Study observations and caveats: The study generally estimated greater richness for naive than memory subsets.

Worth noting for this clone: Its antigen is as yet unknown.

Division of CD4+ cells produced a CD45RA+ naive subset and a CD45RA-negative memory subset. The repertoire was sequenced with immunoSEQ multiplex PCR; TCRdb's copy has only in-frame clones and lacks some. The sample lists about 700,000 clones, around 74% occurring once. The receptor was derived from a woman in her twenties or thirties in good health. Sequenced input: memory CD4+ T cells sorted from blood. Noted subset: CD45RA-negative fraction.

The CDR3 DNA reads TGCGCCAGCAGCCAAGGTTCGGGGCAGGCTTTCTTT. It is translated as CASSQGSGQAFF. This sequence joins TRBV4-1 and TRBJ1-1, with TRBD1 as a possible D gene (5 bases). Deletions cut 1 base from V and 11 bases from J, with 11 bases between. The CDR3 length is 12 residues. CDR1 is MGHRA and CDR2 is YSYEKL in the germline V gene.